The rows below give T cell receptor beta chains drawn from one sample of a study of blood T cell repertoires in COVID-19. Data came from immunoSEQ multiplex PCR; TCRdb stores just in-frame clones and leaves some out. The data show approximately 250,000 clones, with approximately 90% seen just once and approximately 2.7% held by the top ten. The specimen sequenced was PBMCs or T cells enriched from blood (not recorded which). All receptors come from a man aged 40-49 years who had been exposed to COVID-19. The CDR3 runs from the conserved cysteine through the conserved F or W. D genes are given only for firm matches. Size is omitted from some rows. Given values are once, few, many or a class for expanded clones.

clone size	V gene	J gene	D gene	CDR3 DNA	CDR3 protein
NA	TRBV29-1	TRBJ1-4	NA	TGCAGCGTAGGGACACCAACTAATGAAAAACTGTTTTTT	CSVGTPTNEKLFF
NA	TRBV11-3	TRBJ2-5	TRBD2	TGTGCCAGCAGCTCAAATAGCGGGAAAGAGACCCAGTACTTC	CASSSNSGKETQYF
NA	TRBV6-5	TRBJ2-5	TRBD2	TGTGCCAGCAGGAGCCTTGGGAGGGCCCAGTACTTC	CASRSLGRAQYF
NA	TRBV27	TRBJ1-1	NA	TGTGCCAGCAGTTCCCGGACACAGTCTTATGAAGCTTTCTTT	CASSSRTQSYEAFF
NA	TRBV6-5	TRBJ2-7	NA	TGTGCCAGCAGTCCAGGTCCGGGGAGCTCCTACGAGCAGTACTTC	CASSPGPGSSYEQYF
NA	TRBV27	TRBJ2-7	NA	TGTGCCAGCCAGGGCATTCGCTACGAGCAGTACTTC	CASQGIRYEQYF
NA	TRBV11-2	TRBJ2-1	TRBD2	TGTGCCAGCAGCCCTCGTACGGTGACTAGCGGTGCCTACAATGAGCAGTTCTTC	CASSPRTVTSGAYNEQFF
NA	TRBV7-9	TRBJ1-2	NA	TGTGCCAGCAGGAAAGGTGAGGGCCGCGGCTATGGCTACACCTTC	CASRKGEGRGYGYTF
NA	TRBV6-5	TRBJ1-1	NA	TGTGCCAGCAGCCACAGGGAGGGGACTGAAGCTTTCTTT	CASSHREGTEAFF
few	TRBV19	TRBJ1-2	NA	TGTGCCAGTAAATTCGGTCGACAGACCTTCCCGGAAGGCTACACCTTC	CASKFGRQTFPEGYTF
NA	TRBV5-6	TRBJ2-3	TRBD2	TGTGCCAGCAGCAAGTATAGCGGGTACCTCACAGATACGCAGTATTTT	CASSKYSGYLTDTQYF
NA	TRBV27	TRBJ1-5	NA	TGTGCCAGCAGTTTAACCCAGGGGCAAAGGCCCCAGCATTTT	CASSLTQGQRPQHF
NA	TRBV5-4	TRBJ2-7	NA	TGTGCCAGCAGCTCCGGTGAGGCAGGGCGCGAGCAGTACTTC	CASSSGEAGREQYF
NA	TRBV19	TRBJ2-5	NA	TGTGCCACATCTCAGGGTGGAGAGACCCAGTACTTC	CATSQGGETQYF
NA	TRBV20-1	TRBJ2-7	TRBD2	TGCAGTGCTAGTCGACTAGCGGGAGTCCACGAGCAGTACTTC	CSASRLAGVHEQYF
NA	TRBV11-3	TRBJ2-7	NA	TGTGCCAGCAGCTTAGAACAGGGCAACGAGCAGTACTTC	CASSLEQGNEQYF
NA	TRBV28	TRBJ2-3	TRBD1	TGTGCCAGCGGACAGGGGGCCCTTAGAGGCACAGATACGCAGTATTTT	CASGQGALRGTDTQYF
once	TRBV5-1	TRBJ1-1	NA	TGCGCCAGCAGCCAACGTGGAGCCGCTGAAGCTTTCTTT	CASSQRGAAEAFF
NA	TRBV25-1	TRBJ1-2	NA	TGTGCCAGCAGTGAATTGGAGGCTAACTATGGCTACACCTTC	CASSELEANYGYTF